The clone carrying this T cell receptor beta chain was observed a single time. The data were obtained in a study of shared clonotypes between healthy human individuals. Study summary: The cohort comprised a couple of women and a few men. Their ages spanned 18 to 49 years.

This CDR3 has 16 amino acids. V was pared by 5 bases and J by 2 bases, with 16 bases between. Germline V CDR1 and CDR2: SNHLY, FYNNEI. Original handling: ImmunoSEQ gave junction-only sequences without quality scores, so filtering differed. Produced via immunoSEQ multiplex PCR; TCRdb's table is partial and in-frame only. V, J and clone size are those of that table, while D and trimming were read from the DNA. The data show over 2 million clones, about nine tenths seen once. The chain joins TRBV2 to TRBJ2-1, with D tentatively TRBD1 (6 bases). The clonotype originates from a man younger than 30 in good health. Some clones in this sample may be carry-over from other donors' samples. Sequenced input: naive CD4+ T cells from PBMCs. This sample's subset: CD45RA+ positively selected. The CDR3 DNA follows: TGTGCCAGCAGTCTTTTTGGACAGTCAACCTACAATGAGCAGTTCTTC. Residues: CASSLFGQSTYNEQFF.